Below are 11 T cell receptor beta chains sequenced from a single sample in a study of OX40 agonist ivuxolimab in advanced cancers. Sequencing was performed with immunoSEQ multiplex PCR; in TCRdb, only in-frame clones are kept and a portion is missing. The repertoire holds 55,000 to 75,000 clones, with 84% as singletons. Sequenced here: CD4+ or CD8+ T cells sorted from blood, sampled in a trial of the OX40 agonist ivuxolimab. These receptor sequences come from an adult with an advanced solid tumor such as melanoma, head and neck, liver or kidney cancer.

CDR3: CASSVSGVNEQFF. CDR3 coding DNA: TGTGCCAGCAGCGTATCAGGGGTCAATGAGCAGTTCTTC. The chain recombines TRBV9 with TRBJ2-1; D perhaps matches TRBD1 (6 bases). The CDR3 runs 13 residues. Germline V lookup: CDR1 SGDLS, CDR2 YYNGEE. V shed 1 base and J shed 6 bases, with 8 bases lying between them.

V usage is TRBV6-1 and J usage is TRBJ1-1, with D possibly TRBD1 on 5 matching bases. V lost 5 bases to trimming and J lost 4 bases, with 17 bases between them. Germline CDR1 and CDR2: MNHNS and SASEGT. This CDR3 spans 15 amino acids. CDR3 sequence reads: CASSRRQGGSTEAFF. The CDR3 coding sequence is TGTGCCAGCAGTCGTCGGCAGGGAGGATCCACTGAAGCTTTCTTT.

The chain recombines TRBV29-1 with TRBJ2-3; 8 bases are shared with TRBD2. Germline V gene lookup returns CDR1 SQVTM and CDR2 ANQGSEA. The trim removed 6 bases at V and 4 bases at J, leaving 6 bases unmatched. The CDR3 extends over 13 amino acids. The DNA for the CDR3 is TGCAGCGTCACCGGGACTAGTGCAGATACGCAGTATTTT. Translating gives CSVTGTSADTQYF.

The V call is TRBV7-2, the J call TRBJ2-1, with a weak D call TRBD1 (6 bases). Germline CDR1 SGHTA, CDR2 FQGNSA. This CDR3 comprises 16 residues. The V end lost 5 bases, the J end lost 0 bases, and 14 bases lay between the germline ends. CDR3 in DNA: TGTGCCAGCAGCGATTTCAGGGGTAGCTCCTACAATGAGCAGTTCTTC. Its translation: CASSDFRGSSYNEQFF.

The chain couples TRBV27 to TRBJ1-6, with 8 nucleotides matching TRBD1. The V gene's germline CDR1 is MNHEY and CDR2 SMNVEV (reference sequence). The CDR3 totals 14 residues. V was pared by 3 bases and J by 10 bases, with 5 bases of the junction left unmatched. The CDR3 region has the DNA TGTGCCAGCAGTTTCGGCAGGGGGCTGTCACCCCTCCACTTT. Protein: CASSFGRGLSPLHF.

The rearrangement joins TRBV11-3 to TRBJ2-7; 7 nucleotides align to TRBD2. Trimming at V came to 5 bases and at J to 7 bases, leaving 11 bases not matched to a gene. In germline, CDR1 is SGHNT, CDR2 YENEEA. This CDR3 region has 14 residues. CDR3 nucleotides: TGTGCCAGCAGCCCCCGCGGGAGCGTCCTTGAGCAGTACTTC. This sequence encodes CASSPRGSVLEQYF.

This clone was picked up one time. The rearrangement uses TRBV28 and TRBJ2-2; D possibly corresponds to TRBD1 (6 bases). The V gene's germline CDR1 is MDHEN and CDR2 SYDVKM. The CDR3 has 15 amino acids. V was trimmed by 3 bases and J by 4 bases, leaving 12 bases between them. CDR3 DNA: TGTGCCAGCAGTTTTCACAGGGCGGGCACCGGGGAGCTGTTTTTT. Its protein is CASSFHRAGTGELFF. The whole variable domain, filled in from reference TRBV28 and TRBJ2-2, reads DVKVTQSSRYLVKRTGEKVFLECVQDMDHENMFWYRQDPGLGLRLIYFSYDVKMKEKGDIPEGYSVSREKKERFSLILESASTNQTSMYLCASSFHRAGTGELFFGEGSRLTVL.

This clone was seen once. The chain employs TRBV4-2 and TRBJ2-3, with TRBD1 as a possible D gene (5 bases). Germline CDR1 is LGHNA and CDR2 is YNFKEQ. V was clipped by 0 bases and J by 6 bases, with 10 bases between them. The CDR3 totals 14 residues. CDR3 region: CASSQDAGLDTQYF. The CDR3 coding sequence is TGTGCCAGCAGCCAAGACGCAGGGTTGGATACGCAGTATTTT.

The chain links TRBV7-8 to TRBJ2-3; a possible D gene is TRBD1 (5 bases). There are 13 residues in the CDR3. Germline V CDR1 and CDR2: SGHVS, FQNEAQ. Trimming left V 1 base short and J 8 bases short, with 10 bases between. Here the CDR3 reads CASSLDQGVTQYF. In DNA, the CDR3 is TGTGCCAGCAGCTTAGACCAGGGTGTTACGCAGTATTTT.

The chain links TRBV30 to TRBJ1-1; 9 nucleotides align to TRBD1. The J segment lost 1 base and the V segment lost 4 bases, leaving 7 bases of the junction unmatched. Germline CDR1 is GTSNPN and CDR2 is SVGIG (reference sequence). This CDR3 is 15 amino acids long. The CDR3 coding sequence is TGTGCCTGGATGCGACCGACAGGGGGGAACACTGAAGCTTTCTTT. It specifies CAWMRPTGGNTEAFF. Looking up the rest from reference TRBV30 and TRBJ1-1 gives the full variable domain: SQTIHQWPATLVQPVGSPLSLECTVEGTSNPNLYWYRQAAGRGLQLLFYSVGIGQISSEVPQNLSASRPQDRQFILSSKKLLLSDSGFYLCAWMRPTGGNTEAFFGQGTRLTVV.

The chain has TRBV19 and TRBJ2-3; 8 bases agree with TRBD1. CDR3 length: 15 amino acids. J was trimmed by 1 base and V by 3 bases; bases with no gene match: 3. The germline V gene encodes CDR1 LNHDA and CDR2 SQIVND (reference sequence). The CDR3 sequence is CASSMAGGGTDTQYF. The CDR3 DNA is TGTGCCAGTAGTATGGCAGGGGGCGGCACAGATACGCAGTATTTT.